This T cell receptor beta chain stems from a study of shared clonotypes between healthy human individuals. The data were produced by immunoSEQ multiplex PCR, yet TCRdb's version contains in-frame clones alone and is incomplete. Among approximately 1.9 million clones listed, around 95% were seen once. Naive CD8 cells, CD45RO-negative and positively selected for CCR7, excluded terminally differentiated effector memory CD45RA+ cells. The germline V gene has CDR1 SGHNT and CDR2 YENEEA. V shed 4 bases, J shed 4 bases, and the junction held 8 bases outside the gene matches. The CDR3 has 16 amino acids. Input material: naive CD8+ T cells from PBMCs. J is TRBJ2-1 and V is TRBV11-3; 9 bases map to TRBD1. The TCR was taken from a young man in good health. Some clones in this sample may be carry-over from other donors' samples. CDR3 amino acids: CASSSRDRVGYNEQFF. The CDR3 nucleotides are TGTGCCAGCAGCTCTAGGGACAGGGTAGGTTACAATGAGCAGTTCTTC.